Following are 27 T cell receptor beta chains from one sample sequenced in a study of human T cells and chemical hapten exposure. Specified time point: patch test 2, 6 weeks after DPC sensitization. The treatment here: therapeutic diphenylcyclopropenone sensitization with weekly scalp DPC. From the RACE reads, TCRdb called clonotypes with MiXCR, one entry per CDR3 protein. The table has just over 350,000 distinct CDR3 sequences, nearly 6.5% seen once; the top ten hold under 7%. The starting material was whole blood, obtained in connection with sensitization to the hapten diphenylcyclopropenone (DPC). These TCRs come from a woman under 30 with alopecia areata. Some clones in this sample may be carry-over from other donors' samples.

This clonotype was observed at least ten times. The chain uses TRBV6-2 or TRBV6-3 and TRBJ2-3; D is uncertain. Germline V gives CDR1 MNHEY, CDR2 SVGEGT. CDR3 length equals 17 residues. The V and J ends lost 0 bases and 3 bases respectively, with 16 bases between them. The CDR3 bases are TGTGCCAGCAGTTACTCGAGTGAACAGCCTGGGACAGATACGCAGTATTTT. This sequence encodes CASSYSSEQPGTDTQYF.

In its sample, this clonotype was seen a few times. This chain joins TRBV27 and TRBJ2-1; 8 bases are shared with TRBD1. This CDR3 is built from 15 residues. The J segment lost 9 bases and the V segment lost 0 bases, leaving 7 bases of the junction unmatched. Germline V gene sequence: CDR1 MNHEY, CDR2 SMNVEV (reference sequence). CDR3 in amino acids: CASSLSLSGQGEQFF. CDR3 DNA sequence: TGTGCCAGCAGTTTATCCCTTTCCGGACAGGGTGAGCAGTTCTTC.

This clonotype has only a few counts. The chain links TRBV5-1 to TRBJ2-5; 10 positions match TRBD2. The CDR3 runs to 15 residues. J lost 2 bases, V lost 2 bases, and 3 bases had no gene match. Germline V CDR1 and CDR2: SGHRS, YFSETQ. The CDR3 region is CASSLLAGKQETQYF. The CDR3 DNA is TGCGCCAGCAGCTTACTAGCGGGGAAGCAAGAGACCCAGTACTTC.

Regarding this clonotype: This sequence may be a read error, since a much larger clone differs from it by one base. The genes are TRBV2 and TRBJ1-1; 9 bases agree with TRBD1. Germline assignment: CDR1 SNHLY and CDR2 FYNNEI. This CDR3 comprises 14 residues. The J segment lost 3 bases and the V segment lost 4 bases, leaving 3 bases of the junction unmatched. In DNA form, the CDR3 reads TGTGCCAGCAGTGTACAGGGGGCTGACACTGAAGCTTTCTTT. It translates to CASSVQGADTEAFF.

The chain links TRBV15 to TRBJ1-6; D gene unclear. The germline CDR1 and CDR2 sequences are LNHNV and YYDKDF (reference sequence). Trimming stripped 0 bases from V and 8 bases from J, with 8 bases between. This CDR3 region has 14 residues. For the CDR3, the DNA is TGTGCCACCAGCAGAGATCCCCCAGATTCACCCCTCCACTTT. This translates into CATSRDPPDSPLHF.

This clonotype appeared many times. The chain recombines TRBV29-1 with TRBJ1-5; D ambiguous. The V end was cut by 6 bases, the J end by 3 bases, with 9 bases between. This CDR3 contains 12 residues. Germline-derived CDR1 and CDR2 are SQVTM and ANQGSEA. The CDR3 is CSVKDYNQPQHF. In DNA, the CDR3 is TGCAGCGTAAAAGATTACAATCAGCCCCAGCATTTT.

This clonotype turned up a few times. V and J are TRBV6-4 and TRBJ2-3; a weak D match, TRBD2 (6 bases). The CDR3 is 15 residues long. Germline V CDR1 and CDR2: MRHNA, SNTAGT. Trimming took off 2 bases at V and 2 bases at J, with 11 bases between the two ends. The CDR3 DNA follows: TGTGCCAGCAGTGACCCCAAGGACTACACAGATACGCAGTATTTT. This codes for CASSDPKDYTDTQYF.

The CDR3 reads CASSWRPGLLTDTQYF. CDR3 DNA sequence: TGTGCCAGCAGCTGGAGACCGGGACTCCTCACAGATACGCAGTATTTT. The gene calls are TRBV7-2 and TRBJ2-3, with D perhaps matching TRBD2 (6 bases). Germline assignment: CDR1 SGHTA and CDR2 FQGNSA. V lost 4 bases and J lost 2, with 16 bases in between. The CDR3 consists of 16 residues.

This clonotype has a count of ten or more. This sequence joins TRBV5-1 and TRBJ1-4; TRBD1 matches at 7 bases. Germline-derived CDR1 and CDR2 are SGHRS and YFSETQ. V was pared by 0 bases and J by 7 bases, with 9 bases of the junction left unmatched. The CDR3 runs to 16 residues. The CDR3 DNA reads TGCGCCAGCAGCTTGGCCATGGCGGGACAGTCTGAAAAACTGTTTTTT. It encodes CASSLAMAGQSEKLFF.

This clonotype was recorded a few times. The chain employs TRBV6-5 and TRBJ2-7, with TRBD1 as a possible D gene (6 bases). The CDR3 spans 14 residues. Germline CDR1 MNHEY, CDR2 SVGAGI. Trimming removed 6 bases at V and 4 bases at J, with 16 bases between. CDR3 DNA sequence: TGTGCCAGCAGCCACAGCACAGGGAGTTACGAGCAGTACTTC. Its translation is CASSHSTGSYEQYF.

This clonotype has only a few counts. The chain carries TRBV6-2 or TRBV6-3 and TRBJ2-5, with 9 bases fitting TRBD2. Germline V gives CDR1 MNHEY, CDR2 SVGEGT. Trimming removed 0 bases from V and 7 bases from J; junction bases left unmatched: 3. The CDR3 sequence is 14 residues long. Here the CDR3 DNA reads TGTGCCAGCAGTTACTCTGGGACTAGCAGGACCCAGTACTTC. This gives the protein CASSYSGTSRTQYF.

The chain combines TRBV6-2 or TRBV6-3 with TRBJ2-1; D could derive from TRBD1 or TRBD2 (5 bases each). There are 18 residues in the CDR3. Trimming shortened V by 4 bases and J by 2 bases, and 21 bases separated the two germline ends. CDR1 is MNHEY and CDR2 is SVGEGT in the germline V gene. For the CDR3, the DNA is TGTGCCAGCAGTTCTCGCTTGATGGGGGACCACCCCTACAATGAGCAGTTCTTC. This translates into CASSSRLMGDHPYNEQFF.

This clonotype was seen only a few times. The rearrangement links TRBV6-2 or TRBV6-3 to TRBJ1-5; D tentatively fits TRBD1 or TRBD2 (5 bases each). The J call may be wrong; the DNA end is better matched by TRBJ2-3. This CDR3 is 16 amino acids long. Germline loops: CDR1 MNHEY, CDR2 SVGEGT. The CDR3 protein is CASRSAQGRVEIPQYF. The CDR3 DNA is TGTGCCAGCAGATCGGCCCAGGGACGGGTTGAAATCCCCCAGTATTTT.

J is TRBJ2-7 and V is TRBV7-6; D may be TRBD1 (5 bases). CDR3 length: 13 amino acids. Looked up from germline, CDR1 is SGHVS and CDR2 is FNYEAQ. Deletions cut 4 bases from V and 3 bases from J, with 10 bases between. CDR3 residues: CASSYTTDYEQYF. The CDR3 region has the DNA TGTGCCAGCAGCTATACGACAGACTACGAGCAGTACTTC. Combining the CDR3 with reference TRBV7-6 and TRBJ2-7 gives the whole variable domain GAGVSQSPRYKVTKRGQDVALRCDPISGHVSLYWYRQALGQGPEFLTYFNYEAQQDKSGLPNDRFSAERPEGSISTLTIQRTEQRDSAMYRCASSYTTDYEQYFGPGTRLTVT.

This clonotype was seen at least ten times. V gene TRBV19 combines with J gene TRBJ1-5, with unresolved D. The V and J ends lost 3 bases and 9 bases respectively, with 9 bases between them. Germline CDR1 reads LNHDA; CDR2 reads SQIVND (reference sequence). The CDR3 is 12 amino acids. Here the CDR3 DNA reads TGTGCCAGTAGTATTGGCGCCCGGCCCCAGCATTTT. This translates into CASSIGARPQHF.

Only a few counts were recorded for this clonotype. The J gene is TRBJ2-5, the V gene TRBV7-9, with D maybe TRBD1 (6 bases). Trimming left V 4 bases short and J 4 bases short, with 13 bases between. This CDR3 has 14 residues. Germline V gene sequence: CDR1 SEHNR, CDR2 FQNEAQ (reference sequence). CDR3 bases: TGTGCCAGCAGCTATCACAGGGATGGAGAGACCCAGTACTTC. This gives the protein CASSYHRDGETQYF.

The rearrangement links TRBV7-9 to TRBJ2-1, with D perhaps matching TRBD2 (5 bases). The length of the CDR3 is 14 residues. Germline CDR1 reads SEHNR; CDR2 reads FQNEAQ (reference sequence). V gave up 7 bases and J gave up 3 bases, with 13 bases separating them. DNA of the CDR3: TGTGCCAGCACCCCGGACTGGAACTACAATGAGCAGTTCTTC. It is translated as CASTPDWNYNEQFF.

This clonotype was seen more than once but under ten times. The gene calls are TRBV5-1 and TRBJ2-1; 8 positions agree with TRBD1. CDR1 SGHRS and CDR2 YFSETQ come from the germline V gene. With V trimmed by 1 base and J by 5 bases, 5 bases remained unmatched. This CDR3 spans 15 amino acids. Here the CDR3 DNA reads TGCGCCAGCAGCTTGCAGGGGGCGCGTGACAATGAGCAGTTCTTC. Protein product: CASSLQGARDNEQFF. Looking up the rest from reference TRBV5-1 and TRBJ2-1 gives the full variable domain: KAGVTQTPRYLIKTRGQQVTLSCSPISGHRSVSWYQQTPGQGLQFLFEYFSETQRNKGNFPGRFSGRQFSNSRSEMNVSTLELGDSALYLCASSLQGARDNEQFFGPGTRLTVL.

The chain uses TRBV6-5 and TRBJ2-7, with a possible D match to TRBD2 (6 bases). Germline-derived CDR1 and CDR2 are MNHEY and SVGAGI. The V and J ends lost 2 bases and 0 bases respectively, with 8 bases between them. The CDR3 contains 14 residues. The CDR3 is CASSYVEGSYEQYF. In nucleotides, the CDR3 is TGTGCCAGCAGTTACGTGGAGGGCTCCTACGAGCAGTACTTC.

This chain connects TRBV10-3 to TRBJ1-5, with D unclear. Trimming removed 0 bases at V and 7 bases at J, with 10 bases between. The CDR3 is 14 amino acids. Germline assignment: CDR1 ENHRY and CDR2 SYGVKD. The CDR3: CAISESTAVQPQHF. Written as DNA, the CDR3 is TGTGCCATCAGTGAGTCGACGGCCGTGCAGCCCCAGCATTTT.

In this sample, this clonotype turned up a few times. V is TRBV10-3 and J is TRBJ2-3; 8 nucleotides line up with TRBD1. Germline V lookup: CDR1 ENHRY, CDR2 SYGVKD. V shed 4 bases and J 5 bases; nucleotides not matched to a gene: 8. The CDR3 contains 15 residues. The CDR3 DNA is TGTGCCATCAGTGCCCTACAGGGGGGTGAAGATACGCAGTATTTT. Amino acid sequence: CAISALQGGEDTQYF.

CDR3 in DNA: TGTGCCAGCAGCGATCTTTTAATGAACACTGAAGCTTTCTTT. Protein: CASSDLLMNTEAFF. This chain joins TRBV14 and TRBJ1-1; D ambiguous. V lost 5 bases to trimming and J lost 0 bases, with 10 bases between them. The V gene's germline CDR1 is SGHDN and CDR2 FVKESK. CDR3 length: 14 residues.

There are many counts of this clonotype. V and J are TRBV3-1 and TRBJ2-7; D is unclear. The CDR3 runs 15 residues. V lost 4 bases, J lost 9 bases, and 22 bases lay in between. Per the germline V gene, CDR1 is LGHDT and CDR2 is YNNKEL (reference sequence). The CDR3 loop reads CASSPVTGPMRVQYF. CDR3 DNA sequence: TGTGCCAGCAGCCCGGTGACCGGGCCCATGCGCGTGCAGTACTTC.

This clonotype was seen a few times. The chain couples TRBV27 to TRBJ1-3; no clear D gene. V was shortened by 5 bases and J by 0 bases, with 17 bases between the two germline ends. The V gene's germline CDR1 is MNHEY and CDR2 SMNVEV (reference sequence). The CDR3 sequence is 17 residues long. The CDR3 sequence: CASSHQSFRYSGNTIYF. For the CDR3, the DNA is TGTGCCAGCAGTCACCAATCATTCAGGTACTCTGGAAACACCATATATTTT.

This clonotype was detected ten times or more. The V call is TRBV5-6, the J call TRBJ2-1; no clear D gene. V lost 4 bases to trimming and J lost 10 bases, with 15 bases between them. The CDR3 is 13 amino acids. Germline V gene data show CDR1 as SGHDT and CDR2 as YYEEEE. CDR3 sequence reads: CASSQDDPPEQFF. CDR3 bases: TGTGCCAGCAGCCAGGACGACCCCCCGGAGCAGTTCTTC.

This clonotype was found many times. The chain employs TRBV7-6 and TRBJ2-5; D uncertain. Germline V gene sequence: CDR1 SGHVS, CDR2 FNYEAQ. The V and J ends lost 5 bases and 0 bases respectively, with 10 bases between them. CDR3 length: 14 residues. The CDR3 region is CASSTDMYQETQYF. The CDR3 DNA reads as TGTGCCAGCAGCACCGACATGTACCAAGAGACCCAGTACTTC.

The chain employs TRBV15 and TRBJ1-4; 8 bases map to TRBD1. Germline CDR1 and CDR2: LNHNV and YYDKDF (reference sequence). The V and J ends lost 3 bases and 4 bases, in that order; junction bases with no gene match: 4. The CDR3 length is 15 residues. CDR3 coding DNA: TGTGCCACCAGCAGGGACAGGGCGCTTAATGAAAAACTGTTTTTT. This sequence encodes CATSRDRALNEKLFF.